These T cell receptor beta chains were read from a single sample in a study of CD8+CD57+ T cells in acquired aplastic anemia. TCRdb re-called the reads through MiXCR, storing one row per CDR3 protein. Of under 150,000 distinct CDR3 sequences in the sample, less than 45% were seen once. The specimen sequenced was sorted CD4+, CD8+, or CD8+CD57+ T cells (not recorded which) from PBMCs. Receptors were obtained from a human donor in good health, serving as a control. Each CDR3 is given with its conserved first and last residue. A D gene is named only where the DNA matches it firmly. Clone sizes are given selectively: once, few, many, or a class where the clone is expanded.

V	D	J	size	CDR3	DNA
TRBV12-3/TRBV12-4	NA	TRBJ1-1	many	CASSQKRTEAFF	TGTGCCAGCAGCCAAAAGCGCACTGAAGCTTTCTTT
TRBV20-1	NA	TRBJ2-5	many	CSARQGQETQYF	TGCAGTGCTAGACAGGGCCAAGAGACCCAGTACTTC
TRBV10-2	NA	TRBJ2-7	once	CASSGTMGDYEQYF	TGCGCCAGCAGCGGGACAATGGGGGACTACGAGCAGTACTTC
TRBV3-1	NA	TRBJ1-6	many	CASSQVLRSGSPLHF	TGTGCCAGCAGCCAAGTCCTTCGAAGTGGTTCACCCCTCCACTTT
TRBV2	TRBD1	TRBJ1-5	NA	CASSELPGQISVDQPQHF	TGTGCCAGCAGTGAACTCCCGGGACAGATATCGGTGGATCAGCCCCAGCATTTT
TRBV5-5	NA	TRBJ2-7	NA	CASSWKDYEQYF	TGTGCCAGCAGCTGGAAAGACTACGAGCAGTACTTC
TRBV19	NA	TRBJ2-3	NA	CASGTGTRGPDAQYF	TGTGCCAGTGGTACCGGGACTAGGGGGCCAGATGCGCAGTATTTT
TRBV19	NA	TRBJ1-2	NA	CASRGGPVDYGYTF	TGTGCCAGTAGGGGGGGGCCAGTCGACTATGGCTACACCTTC
TRBV11-2	NA	TRBJ2-6	many	CASSRGISGANVLTF	TGTGCCAGCAGCCGGGGGATCTCTGGGGCCAACGTCCTGACTTTC
TRBV11-1	NA	TRBJ1-3	many	CASSLASVAGNTIYF	TGTGCCAGCAGCTTAGCTTCGGTCGCTGGAAACACCATATATTTT
TRBV19	NA	TRBJ1-5	NA	CASSINSQGNQPQHF	TGTGCCAGTAGTATTAACTCCCAAGGCAATCAGCCCCAGCATTTT
TRBV2	NA	TRBJ1-2	once	CASTLRTTNYGYTF	TGTGCCAGCACCCTACGGACGACGAACTATGGCTACACCTTC
TRBV19	NA	TRBJ1-3	NA	CASSIWGSDRDLGNTIYF	TGTGCCAGTAGTATATGGGGGTCGGACAGAGACCTAGGAAACACCATATATTTT
TRBV10-3	NA	TRBJ1-2	NA	CAISQGGAVYGYTF	TGTGCCATCAGTCAAGGGGGGGCGGTCTATGGCTACACCTTC
TRBV5-1	NA	TRBJ1-3	few	CASSPGEEISGNTIYF	TGCGCCAGCAGCCCGGGGGAGGAGATCTCTGGAAACACCATATATTTT